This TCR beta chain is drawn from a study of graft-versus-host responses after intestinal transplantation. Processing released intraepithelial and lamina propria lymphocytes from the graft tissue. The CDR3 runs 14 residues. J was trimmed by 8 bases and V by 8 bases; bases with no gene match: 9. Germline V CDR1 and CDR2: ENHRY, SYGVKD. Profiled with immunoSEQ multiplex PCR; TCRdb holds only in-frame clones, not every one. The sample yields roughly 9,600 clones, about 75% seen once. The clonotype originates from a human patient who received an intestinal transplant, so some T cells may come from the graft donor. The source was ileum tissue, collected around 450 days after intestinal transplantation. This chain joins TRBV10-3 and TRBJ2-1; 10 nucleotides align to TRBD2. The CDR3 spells CAIQSGGGLDEQFF. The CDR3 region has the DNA TGTGCCATCCAAAGCGGGGGGGGACTCGATGAGCAGTTCTTC.